This TCR beta chain was recorded in a study of blood T cell repertoires in COVID-19 (TCRdb year 2020). Some background on the complete study: Samples covering the acute and convalescent phases of COVID-19 were provided by collaborators in the United States, Italy and Spain. The material from the prospective study consisted of cDNA or gDNA derived from T cells, B-cell-depleted T cells, or PBMCs. Subjects who had been exposed to COVID-19, were actively infected with it, or had recovered from it provided the deeply sampled blood TCRbeta repertoires that made up the dataset. Samples were obtained from the ongoing ImmuneRACE study (first 160 participants) and from approximately 1,200 subjects provided by 6 global collaborators. A de-identified subject ID, COVID-19 status, age in years and sex were almost always included in the sample metadata. HLA class I and class II types, where available, came from metadata supplied by the sample provider rather than from assay-based typing. The repertoires were made available in a free public database intended to serve as a resource for research on the immune response to SARS-CoV-2.

The immunoSEQ Assay, a bias-controlled multiplex PCR, was used to amplify TCRbeta CDR3 regions from genomic DNA. Per the authors' processing: The number of nucleated cells in each sample was estimated from the amplification of reference gene primers within the assay. To quantify the absolute abundance of each unique TCRbeta CDR3 rearrangement, sequence reads were collapsed and filtered. Productive Simpson clonality was computed per sample as the square root of Simpson's diversity index over productive rearrangements. TCRdb retrieved this table from immuneACCESS and kept in-frame rearrangements only. Not all clones are present; in checked studies, unresolved V genes account for under half, and no reason is known for the remainder. V and J calls and clone size come straight from that table; D and trimming were deduced from the DNA. This sample is represented by some 140,000 clones; roughly 80% of them were singletons. Less than 7% of the sample is held by the ten biggest clonotypes.

With regard to this clone: Its antigen remains undetermined. Per-base quality was not reported, and no clone a single base away is much larger than it.

Participants in the prospective study were enrolled through a virtual design, were aged about 18 to 100 years, and lived in roughly 24 United States geographic areas. To assign participants to cohorts, the prospective study relied on clinical history that participants themselves reported in a screening survey and a study questionnaire. In the prospective study, mobile phlebotomists collected whole blood, serum and a nasopharyngeal or oropharyngeal swab from each participant. Over a roughly 2-month period, participants in the prospective study had the option of providing additional blood draws and questionnaires. Before DNA extraction, prospective study blood samples were shipped either frozen or at room temperature. Broader findings and caveats from the paper: The quantity of clinical and demographic metadata differed by source and by participant and was supplied without curation.

This TCR came from a man aged 35-49 years with acute COVID-19. The sequencing sample was made of PBMCs or T cells enriched from blood (not recorded which).

The CDR3 region: CASSVGLQGVNTF. Here is the DNA: TGTGCCAGCAGCGTAGGCCTTCAGGGGGTCAACACCTTC. The chain is made from TRBV9 and TRBJ1-2, with 7 junctional bases fitting TRBD1. From V the trimming removes 0 bases and from J it removes 12 bases, while the gene matches leave 8 bases of the junction unaccounted for. Taken from the germline V gene, the CDR1 and CDR2 loops are SGDLS and YYNGEE. Inclusive of the bounding cysteine and phenylalanine, the CDR3 is 13 residues long. The read is trimmed to its CDR3 DNA, 39 bases read in frame from base 1.